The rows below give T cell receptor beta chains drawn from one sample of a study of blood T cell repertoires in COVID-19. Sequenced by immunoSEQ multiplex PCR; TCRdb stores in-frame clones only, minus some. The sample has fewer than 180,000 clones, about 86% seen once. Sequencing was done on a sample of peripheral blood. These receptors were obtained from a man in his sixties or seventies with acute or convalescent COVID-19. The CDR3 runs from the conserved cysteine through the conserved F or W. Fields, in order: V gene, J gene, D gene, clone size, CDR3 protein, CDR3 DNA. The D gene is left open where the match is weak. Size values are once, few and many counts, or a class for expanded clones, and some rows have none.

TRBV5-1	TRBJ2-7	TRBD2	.	CASSFGAGVDEQYF	TGCGCCAGCAGCTTCGGGGCGGGAGTCGACGAGCAGTACTTC
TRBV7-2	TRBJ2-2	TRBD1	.	CASSLRQGNTGELFF	TGTGCCAGCAGCCTGAGACAGGGGAACACCGGGGAGCTGTTTTTT
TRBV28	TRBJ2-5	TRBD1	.	CASSFDQGQSYQETQYF	TGTGCCAGCAGTTTTGATCAGGGACAGAGCTACCAAGAGACCCAGTACTTC
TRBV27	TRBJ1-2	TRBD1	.	CASTSAARQGKDYGYTF	TGTGCCAGCACCTCAGCCGCCAGACAGGGAAAGGACTATGGCTACACCTTC
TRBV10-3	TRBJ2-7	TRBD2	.	CAISESNSGASYEQYF	TGTGCCATCAGTGAGTCGAATAGCGGGGCCTCCTACGAGCAGTACTTC
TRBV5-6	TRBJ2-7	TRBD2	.	CASSWTGRDEQYF	TGTGCCAGCAGCTGGACGGGGAGGGACGAGCAGTACTTC
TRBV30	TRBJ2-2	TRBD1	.	CAWSVWSDRGGTGELFF	TGTGCCTGGAGTGTATGGTCGGACAGGGGGGGGACCGGGGAGCTGTTTTTT
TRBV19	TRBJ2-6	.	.	CASSTRAPGENGANVLTF	TGTGCCAGTAGTACCCGCGCCCCGGGGGAGAATGGGGCCAACGTCCTGACTTTC
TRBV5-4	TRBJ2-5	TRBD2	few	CASGLAGVETQYF	TGTGCCAGCGGGCTAGCGGGAGTGGAGACCCAGTACTTC
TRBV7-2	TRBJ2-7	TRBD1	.	CASSLGPRTGTAVTQYF	TGTGCCAGCAGCTTAGGGCCAAGAACCGGGACAGCCGTAACGCAGTACTTC
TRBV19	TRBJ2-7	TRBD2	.	CASSIDGTSGTREQYF	TGTGCCAGTAGTATAGATGGGACTAGCGGGACGAGGGAGCAGTACTTC
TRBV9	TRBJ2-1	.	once	CASSVASQGMSYNEQFF	TGTGCCAGCAGCGTAGCTAGTCAGGGGATGTCCTACAATGAGCAGTTCTTC
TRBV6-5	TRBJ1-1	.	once	CASSLDKNTEAFF	TGTGCCAGCAGCCTCGACAAGAACACTGAAGCTTTCTTT
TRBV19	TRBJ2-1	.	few	CASSPPPRNEQFF	TGTGCCAGTAGTCCCCCCCCCAGGAATGAGCAGTTCTTC
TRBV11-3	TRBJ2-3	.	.	CASSLDHGDTQYF	TGTGCCAGCAGTCTAGACCACGGAGATACGCAGTATTTT
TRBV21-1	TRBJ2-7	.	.	CASSNWASGGRSSYEQYF	TGTGCCAGCAGCAATTGGGCTAGCGGAGGTCGGAGCTCCTACGAGCAGTACTTC
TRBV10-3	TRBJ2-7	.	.	CAISEGGVFVYEQYF	TGTGCCATCAGTGAGGGCGGGGTATTTGTCTACGAGCAGTACTTC
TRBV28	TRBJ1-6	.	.	CASWGVTRLYNSPLHF	TGTGCCAGCTGGGGGGTCACCAGACTCTATAATTCACCCCTCCACTTT
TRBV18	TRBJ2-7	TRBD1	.	CASSPVRGPNEQYF	TGTGCCAGCTCACCGGTCAGGGGGCCCAACGAGCAGTACTTC
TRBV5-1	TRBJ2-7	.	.	CASSPLRGGLHEQYF	TGCGCCAGCAGCCCACTTAGGGGAGGCCTCCACGAGCAGTACTTC
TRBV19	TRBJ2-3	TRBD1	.	CASSRTGGVDTQYF	TGTGCCAGTAGTAGGACAGGGGGGGTAGATACGCAGTATTTT
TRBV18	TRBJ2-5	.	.	CASSPRAGNQETQYF	TGTGCCAGCTCACCGCGGGCGGGGAACCAAGAGACCCAGTACTTC
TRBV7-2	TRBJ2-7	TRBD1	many	CASSLFGTGLYEQYF	TGTGCCAGCAGCTTATTTGGGACAGGGCTCTACGAGCAGTACTTC
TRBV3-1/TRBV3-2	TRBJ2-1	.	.	CASRKDSSSYNEQFF	TGTGCCAGCAGGAAGGACTCCAGCTCCTACAATGAGCAGTTCTTC
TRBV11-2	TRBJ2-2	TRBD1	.	CASSLQGANTGELFF	TGTGCCAGCAGCTTACAGGGGGCCAACACCGGGGAGCTGTTTTTT
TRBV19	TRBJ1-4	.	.	CASSRQDNEKLFF	TGTGCCAGTAGTAGGCAGGATAATGAAAAACTGTTTTTT
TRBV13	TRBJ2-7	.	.	CASSLAGEQYF	TGTGCCAGCAGCTTAGCGGGGGAGCAGTACTTC
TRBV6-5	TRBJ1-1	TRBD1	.	CASSPDRENTEAFF	TGTGCCAGCAGCCCGGACAGGGAGAACACTGAAGCTTTCTTT
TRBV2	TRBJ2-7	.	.	CASSEVGRPGYEQYF	TGTGCCAGCAGTGAAGTGGGGCGCCCTGGCTACGAGCAGTACTTC
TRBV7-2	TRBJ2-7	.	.	CASSLRAGSYEQYF	TGTGCCAGCAGCTTAAGAGCAGGGTCCTACGAGCAGTACTTC
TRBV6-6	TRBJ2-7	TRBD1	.	CASSTGTVTYEQYF	TGTGCCAGCAGTACCGGGACAGTGACCTACGAGCAGTACTTC
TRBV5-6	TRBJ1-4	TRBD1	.	CASSRDRVSPTNEKLFF	TGTGCCAGCAGCAGGGACAGGGTCTCCCCAACTAATGAAAAACTGTTTTTT
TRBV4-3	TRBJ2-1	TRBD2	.	CASSQVVAGAGEQFF	TGCGCCAGCAGCCAAGTGGTAGCGGGAGCCGGTGAGCAGTTCTTC
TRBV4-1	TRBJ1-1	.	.	CASSHRHGNTEAFF	TGCGCCAGCAGCCATCGACATGGGAACACTGAAGCTTTCTTT
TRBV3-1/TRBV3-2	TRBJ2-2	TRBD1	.	CASSRRTGTERRANTGELFF	TGTGCCAGCAGCCGCCGGACAGGGACCGAACGGCGGGCCAACACCGGGGAGCTGTTTTTT
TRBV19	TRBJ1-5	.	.	CASSLRTDSNQPQHF	TGTGCCAGTAGTTTACGGACTGATAGCAATCAGCCCCAGCATTTT
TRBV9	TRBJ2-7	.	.	CASSVDPAGYTYEQYF	TGTGCCAGCAGCGTAGATCCAGCGGGCTATACCTACGAGCAGTACTTC
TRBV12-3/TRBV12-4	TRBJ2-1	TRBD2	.	CASRGLAEQFF	TGTGCCAGCAGGGGACTAGCGGAGCAGTTCTTC
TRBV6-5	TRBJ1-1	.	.	CASSRGLSQAFF	TGTGCCAGCAGCCGAGGACTCAGTCAAGCTTTCTTT
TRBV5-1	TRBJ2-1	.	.	CASSLVSYNEQFF	TGCGCCAGTAGCTTGGTTAGTTACAATGAGCAGTTCTTC
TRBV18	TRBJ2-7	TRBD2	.	CASSLAGVSYEQYF	TGTGCCAGCTCATTAGCGGGAGTTAGCTACGAGCAGTACTTC